The entry below gives a single TCR beta chain sequence along with its context. The data derive from a study of T cells after somatic rescue of genetic block. Germline V CDR1 and CDR2: MDHEN, SYDVKM. The CDR3 sequence is 13 residues long. V trimming: 7 bases; J trimming: 1 base; junction bases outside the gene matches: 4. Sequenced by immunoSEQ multiplex PCR; TCRdb stores in-frame clones only, minus some. Of tens of thousands of clones in the sample, about 90% are singletons; the top ten hold more than 1.5%. The receptor was isolated from a woman aged 18-29 years. The sample comprised peripheral blood mononuclear cells (PBMCs). The gene calls are TRBV28 and TRBJ2-7; 7 bases map to TRBD1. The CDR3 sequence is CASTPGQSYEQYF. CDR3 nucleotide sequence: TGTGCCAGCACCCCGGGACAGTCCTACGAGCAGTACTTC.